This T cell receptor (beta chain) was sequenced during a study of human CD8 memory T cell subsets. A UMI-labeled 5' RACE approach was the method that produced the TCR beta libraries. TCRdb itself ran the 5' RACE reads through MiXCR, one entry per CDR3 protein. The sample contains under 10,000 distinct CDR3 sequences, 3.9% of which appear only once. The CDR3 is 13 amino acids. Trimming removed 4 bases at V and 6 bases at J, with 10 bases between. From germline, CDR1 is LGHNA and CDR2 YSLEER. The PBMC came from buffy coats of healthy donors. The starting material, duplicate vials of under 170,000 sorted CD8+ T cells per subset, provided the RNA. Findings and limits, study-wide: Among T cell receptor chains, only the beta chains were sequenced in this study.

This clonotype was seen more than once but under ten times. Its target is not known. Sequencing was carried out using CD8+ T cells from PBMCs. This rearrangement joins TRBV4-3 to TRBJ2-1; no clear D. This TCR came from a human donor in good health. As DNA, the CDR3 is TGCGCCAGCAGCCCAAATCTCGTCAATGAGCAGTTCTTC. This gives the protein CASSPNLVNEQFF.